This record covers a single T cell receptor (beta chain). Its antigen is as yet unknown. The germline V gene has CDR1 SGHKS and CDR2 YYEKEE (reference sequence). The length of the CDR3 is 16 residues. The ends were cut back, 4 bases at V and 1 base at J, with 16 bases in the middle. The PCR had 60 Vbeta and 13 Jbeta primers. Method: immunoSEQ multiplex PCR; TCRdb's copy keeps in-frame clones and lacks some. Of about 150,000 clones detected, roughly 80% appear once; the ten largest clones hold 6.5% to 8.5%. These data are taken from a study of cytomegalovirus exposure and HLA in healthy donors. Overall study findings and caveats: Confirmation in vitro established that three CMV-associated chains were specific for CMV antigens. In a later analysis, V- and J-gene trimming of beta chains associated with a DCLRE1C missense variant, replicated independently. TCR beta chains associated with HLA were, in a later analysis, more clonally expanded than equally common others.

The TCR was taken from a man younger than 40 in good health and CMV-seropositive. The chain links TRBV5-5 to TRBJ2-3, with D perhaps matching TRBD1 (5 bases). The sequencing sample was made of PBMCs. The CDR3 protein is CASSLQGVKGTDTQYF. The CDR3 DNA is TGTGCCAGCAGCCTACAAGGGGTAAAGGGCACAGATACGCAGTATTTT.